This T cell receptor (beta chain) stems from a study of regulatory T cells in long-lasting Graves disease. Documented time point: persistent/refractory GD, antithyroid drugs over 5 years with positive TRAb. PBMC-derived RNA was used for the TCR library. The CDR3 is 13 residues long. From germline, CDR1 is SGHKS and CDR2 YYEKEE (reference sequence). Trimming removed 4 bases at V and 4 bases at J, with 9 bases between. CDR3 regions were amplified by Arm-PCR using iRepertoire HTBI primers to build TCR beta libraries. TCRdb re-called the multiplex PCR reads through MiXCR, storing one row per CDR3 protein. The sample carries about 400,000 distinct CDR3 sequences, around 21% recorded once.

Sequencing used peripheral blood mononuclear cells (PBMCs), obtained when the disease was refractory, from a patient treated with antithyroid drugs. The chain employs TRBV5-5 and TRBJ2-1; D remains unclear. The TCR comes from a female donor with Graves disease. The CDR3 DNA follows: TGTGCCAGCAGCGCCCCCCCTTACAATGAGCAGTTCTTC. Its translation: CASSAPPYNEQFF.